These T cell receptor beta chains were read from a single sample in a study of cytomegalovirus exposure and HLA in healthy donors. Produced via immunoSEQ multiplex PCR; TCRdb's table is partial and in-frame only. The sample gives more than 65,000 clones, 78% of which show up once; around 6.4% is in the top ten. Sequenced sample: PBMCs. All receptors derive from a man in his late teens or twenties in good health and CMV-seropositive. The conserved cysteine and the conserved F or W are not part of the CDR3 here.

V	J	CDR3
TRBV14	TRBJ1-5	ASSSENRGPEPQH
TRBV7-2	TRBJ2-3	ASSPRQGMGTDTQY
TRBV28	TRBJ1-4	AVPLGAEKLF
TRBV4-1	TRBJ2-2	ASSYMTGTSGATNTGELF
TRBV6-4	TRBJ2-6	ASSDGGGANVLT
TRBV5-6	TRBJ1-2	ASSIQGTYGYT
TRBV28	TRBJ2-1	ASSFPTWRVYENEQF
TRBV28	TRBJ2-5	ASSLTLAGREETQY
TRBV9	TRBJ1-2	ASSARTGGYGYT
TRBV5-6	TRBJ2-7	ASSLAGWREQY
TRBV5-1	TRBJ2-7	ASKTGPSYEQY
TRBV10-2	TRBJ1-5	ASSEAGQGAHQPQH
TRBV20-1	TRBJ1-1	SASRDRTF
TRBV5-1	TRBJ2-1	ASSSGLAGRIYEQF
TRBV2	TRBJ2-7	ASSEAGHDGEQY
TRBV28	TRBJ1-1	ASSSGHPKPEAF
TRBV9	TRBJ2-5	ASSPRGTTQETQY
TRBV6-5	TRBJ2-2	APRGTVMTGELF
TRBV5-1	TRBJ2-1	ASSGTSGNNEQF
TRBV15	TRBJ1-5	ATSRERNQPQH
TRBV28	TRBJ2-7	ASSSQGNTYEQY
TRBV6-5	TRBJ1-2	ASSYAIGTGYGYT
TRBV6-5	TRBJ1-2	ASSPRQGRGYT
TRBV7-2	TRBJ1-4	ASRGGTPYEKLF
TRBV6-5	TRBJ1-4	ASSYSGSEKLF
TRBV5-1	TRBJ1-1	ASSQPGGTNTEAF
TRBV6-6	TRBJ2-1	ASSYYARGNEQF
TRBV4-1	TRBJ1-5	ASSQVAGGRFQPQH
TRBV14	TRBJ1-2	ASSPGVSYGYT
TRBV29-1	TRBJ2-7	SVGWTSGTYEQY
TRBV10-2	TRBJ1-2	ASSPVNYGYT
TRBV28	TRBJ1-4	ASSKTGGVDEKLF
TRBV10-2	TRBJ2-2	ASRRQTNTGELF
TRBV2	TRBJ2-7	ASRDFYEQY
TRBV19	TRBJ2-5	ASSISGKETQY
TRBV19	TRBJ1-5	ASRTGGQPQH
TRBV5-5	TRBJ2-7	ASSLEGFSYEQY
TRBV10-1	TRBJ1-3	ASSGGPSSGNTIY
TRBV6-1	TRBJ1-5	ASSEAGTGYQPQH
TRBV15	TRBJ1-2	ATRPGGGGASIGGYT